The clone carrying this T cell receptor (beta chain) showed up just once. Antigen specificity is unknown. The repertoire was sequenced with immunoSEQ multiplex PCR; TCRdb's copy has only in-frame clones and lacks some. The sample has about 95,000 clones; roughly two thirds are singletons. Everyone who donated was a Caucasian adult who lived in Nashville, Tennessee. Together with CD45RO+ cells, CCR7-negative CD45RA+ TemRA cells were included in CD8 memory. The entry originates in a study of shared clonotypes between healthy human individuals. Study-wide points: Clonotype sharing among donors was thought likely to change with sequencing depth.

Sample: memory CD8+ T cells sorted from blood. Subset defined: CD45RO+ cells pooled with CCR7-negative TemRA cells. This receptor was identified in a man aged 30 to 39 in good health.

CDR3 bases: TGTGCCAGCAGTCGAACAGGGTTCACTGGCTACACCTTC. Protein: CASSRTGFTGYTF. The chain carries TRBV7-2 and TRBJ1-2, with a possible D match to TRBD1 (6 bases). The germline V gene encodes CDR1 SGHTA and CDR2 FQGNSA. CDR3 size: 13 residues. V lost 6 bases and J lost 7, with 15 bases in between.